This section outlines one TCR beta chain sequence together with its context. The sample is drawn from a study of control samples from healthy donors and cancer patients. TCRdb's copy holds only in-frame clones and misses some; the assay was immunoSEQ multiplex PCR. Among about 85,000 clones, less than 90% were seen once, and the ten largest hold roughly 7.6%. CDR1 SGDLS and CDR2 YYNGEE come from the germline V gene. The CDR3 has 15 residues. Trimming took off 3 bases at V and 0 bases at J, with 10 bases between the two ends. The sequence derives from an older woman in good health. Sequences were obtained from blood. The V call is TRBV9, the J call TRBJ1-3; D remains unclear. The CDR3 loop reads CASSARPISGNTIYF. The CDR3 DNA reads as TGTGCCAGCAGCGCGCGACCGATCTCTGGAAACACCATATATTTT.